A single sample gave rise to the 7 T cell receptor beta chains below, sequenced in a study of shared clonotypes between healthy human individuals. Sequencing used immunoSEQ multiplex PCR; TCRdb keeps in-frame clones, though not all of them. Seen here are some 900,000 clones, around 80% observed once, and the top ten hold over 1.3%. The sequenced sample consisted of memory CD4+ T cells sorted from blood. This sample's subset: CD45RA-negative fraction. Receptor source: a man aged 18 to 30 in good health.

V and J are TRBV27 and TRBJ1-5; possibly TRBD1 for D (5 bases). The CDR3 totals 14 residues. Germline V lookup: CDR1 MNHEY, CDR2 SMNVEV (reference sequence). With 5 bases removed from V and 10 bases from J, the gap between germline ends came to 18 bases. The CDR3 region is CASSTRDGVRPQHF. CDR3 DNA sequence: TGTGCCAGCAGTACCCGGGACGGGGTTCGACCCCAGCATTTT.

The V and J genes are TRBV9 and TRBJ2-7; D possibly corresponds to TRBD1 (7 bases). Germline values: CDR1 SGDLS, CDR2 YYNGEE. This CDR3 is built from 17 residues. V lost 3 bases to trimming and J lost 6 bases, with 25 bases between them. CDR3 in amino acids: CASSDGTENTGGSEQYF. The DNA for the CDR3 is TGTGCCAGCAGCGACGGGACAGAGAACACTGGGGGGTCCGAGCAGTACTTC.

This chain joins TRBV6-5 and TRBJ2-3, with 8 positions matching TRBD1. V gave up 5 bases and J gave up 3 bases; unmatched junction bases: 4. This CDR3 spans 14 amino acids. Germline CDR1 reads MNHEY; CDR2 reads SVGAGI. CDR3 amino acids: CASSITGGTDTQYF. For the CDR3, the DNA is TGTGCCAGCAGTATCACAGGGGGAACAGATACGCAGTATTTT.

This clone was seen a handful of times. V gene TRBV7-9 combines with J gene TRBJ2-1; D possibly matches TRBD1 or TRBD2 (5 bases each). CDR3 size: 12 residues. CDR1 is SEHNR, CDR2 FQNEAQ, per germline (reference sequence). Trimming cost V 5 bases and J 12 bases, with 14 bases left between them. DNA of the CDR3: TGTGCCAGCAGCCGGGACGTGGCAGGGCAGTTCTTC. It yields the protein CASSRDVAGQFF.

This clone was counted between two and nine times. This chain joins TRBV6-1 and TRBJ2-7; TRBD1 aligns across 7 bases. The CDR3 runs 15 residues. CDR1 is MNHNS and CDR2 is SASEGT in the germline V gene. The V segment lost 4 bases and the J segment 2 bases; nucleotides outside the gene matches: 8. The DNA for the CDR3 is TGTGCCAGCAGTGCTGGACAGGTGGTGGCCTACGAGCAGTACTTC. This codes for CASSAGQVVAYEQYF.

The chain combines TRBV28 with TRBJ1-1; D is perhaps TRBD1 (5 bases). The CDR3 length is 14 residues. Trimming pared 7 bases from V and 5 bases from J, leaving 17 bases between. Per germline, CDR1 MDHEN and CDR2 SYDVKM. CDR3 sequence reads: CASTPGGGGTEAFF. In nucleotides, the CDR3 is TGTGCCAGCACCCCCGGGGGTGGGGGAACTGAAGCTTTCTTT.

J is TRBJ2-1 and V is TRBV5-1, with D possibly being TRBD2 (5 bases). The CDR3 is 15 amino acids. Germline loops: CDR1 SGHRS, CDR2 YFSETQ. The V end was cut by 5 bases, the J end by 5 bases, with 17 bases between. The CDR3 DNA reads TGCGCCAGCAGGGCTTCAGCGGAGACCAACAATGAGCAGTTCTTC. As protein: CASRASAETNNEQFF.